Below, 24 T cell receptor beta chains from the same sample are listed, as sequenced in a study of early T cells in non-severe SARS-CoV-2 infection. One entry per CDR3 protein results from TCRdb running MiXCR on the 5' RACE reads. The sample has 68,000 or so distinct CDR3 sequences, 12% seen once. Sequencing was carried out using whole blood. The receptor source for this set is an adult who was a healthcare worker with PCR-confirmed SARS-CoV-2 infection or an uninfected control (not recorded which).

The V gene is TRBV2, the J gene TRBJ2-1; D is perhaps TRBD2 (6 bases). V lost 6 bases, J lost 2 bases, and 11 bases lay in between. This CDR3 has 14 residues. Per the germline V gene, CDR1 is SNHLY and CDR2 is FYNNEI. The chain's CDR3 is CASRDGGTYNEQFF. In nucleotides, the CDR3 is TGTGCCAGCAGGGACGGGGGAACCTACAATGAGCAGTTCTTC.

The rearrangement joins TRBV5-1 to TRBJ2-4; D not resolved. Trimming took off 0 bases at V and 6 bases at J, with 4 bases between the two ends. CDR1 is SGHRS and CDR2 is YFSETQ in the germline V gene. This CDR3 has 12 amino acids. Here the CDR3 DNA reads TGCGCCAGCAGCTTGGGGGGAAACATTCAGTACTTC. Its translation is CASSLGGNIQYF.

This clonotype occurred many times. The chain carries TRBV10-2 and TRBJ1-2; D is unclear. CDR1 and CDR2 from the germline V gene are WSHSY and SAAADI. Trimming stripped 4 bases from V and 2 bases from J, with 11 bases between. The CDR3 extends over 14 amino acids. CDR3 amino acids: CASSVNALNYGYTF. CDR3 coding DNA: TGCGCCAGCAGTGTTAACGCCTTAAACTATGGCTACACCTTC.

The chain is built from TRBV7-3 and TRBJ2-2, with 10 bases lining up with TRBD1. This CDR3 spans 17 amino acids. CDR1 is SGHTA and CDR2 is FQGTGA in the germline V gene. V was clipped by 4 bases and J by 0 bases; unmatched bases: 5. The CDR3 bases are TGTGCCAGCAGCTCCATGACAGGGGGCTCGAACACCGGGGAGCTGTTTTTT. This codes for CASSSMTGGSNTGELFF. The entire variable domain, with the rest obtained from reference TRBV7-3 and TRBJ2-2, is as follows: GAGVSQTPSNKVTEKGKYVELRCDPISGHTALYWYRQSLGQGPEFLIYFQGTGAADDSGLPNDRFFAVRPEGSVSTLKIQRTERGDSAVYLCASSSMTGGSNTGELFFGEGSRLTVL.

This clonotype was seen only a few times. CDR3 amino acids: CASSLRGLNTEAFF. The CDR3 nucleotides are TGTGCCAGCAGCTTGAGGGGGCTGAACACTGAAGCTTTCTTT. The chain recombines TRBV5-6 with TRBJ1-1; 7 positions agree with TRBD1. Germline V gene sequence: CDR1 SGHDT, CDR2 YYEEEE. The CDR3 is 14 amino acids. J was trimmed by 0 bases and V by 1 base; bases with no gene match: 0.

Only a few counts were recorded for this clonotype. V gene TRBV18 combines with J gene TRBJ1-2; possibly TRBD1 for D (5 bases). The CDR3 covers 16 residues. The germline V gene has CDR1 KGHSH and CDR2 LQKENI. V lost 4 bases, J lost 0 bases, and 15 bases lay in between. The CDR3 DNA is TGTGCCAGCTCACAGTACGGGAGGGGATCTAACTATGGCTACACCTTC. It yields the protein CASSQYGRGSNYGYTF.

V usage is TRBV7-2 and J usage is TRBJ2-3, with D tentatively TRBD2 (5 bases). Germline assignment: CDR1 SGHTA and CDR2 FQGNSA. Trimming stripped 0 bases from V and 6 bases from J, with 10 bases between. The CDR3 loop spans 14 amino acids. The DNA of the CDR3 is TGTGCCAGCAGCTTAGCGCCCCGAGGGGATACGCAGTATTTT. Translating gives CASSLAPRGDTQYF.

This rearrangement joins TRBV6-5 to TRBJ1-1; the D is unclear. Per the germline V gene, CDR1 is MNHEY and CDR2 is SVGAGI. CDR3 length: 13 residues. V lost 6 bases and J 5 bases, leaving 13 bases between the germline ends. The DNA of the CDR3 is TGTGCCAGCAGGATGACTTCTAGGACTGAAGCTTTCTTT. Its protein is CASRMTSRTEAFF.

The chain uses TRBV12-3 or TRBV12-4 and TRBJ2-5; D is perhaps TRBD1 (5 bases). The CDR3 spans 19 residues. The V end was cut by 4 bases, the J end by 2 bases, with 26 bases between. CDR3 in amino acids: CASSYRSRVRLTLQETQYF. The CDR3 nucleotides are TGTGCCAGCAGTTACCGTAGCAGGGTGAGGCTCACTCTTCAAGAGACCCAGTACTTC.

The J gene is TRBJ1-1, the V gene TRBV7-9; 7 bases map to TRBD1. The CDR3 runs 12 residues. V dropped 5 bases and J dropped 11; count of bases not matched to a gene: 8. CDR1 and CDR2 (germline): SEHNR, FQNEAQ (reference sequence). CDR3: CASSLSDRVAFF. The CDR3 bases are TGTGCCAGCAGCCTATCAGACAGGGTCGCTTTCTTT.

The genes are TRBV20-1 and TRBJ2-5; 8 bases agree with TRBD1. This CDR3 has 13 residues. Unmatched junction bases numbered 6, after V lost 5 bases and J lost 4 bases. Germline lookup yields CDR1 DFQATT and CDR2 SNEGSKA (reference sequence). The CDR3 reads CSARTGILETQYF. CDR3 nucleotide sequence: TGCAGTGCTCGGACAGGGATCTTAGAGACCCAGTACTTC.

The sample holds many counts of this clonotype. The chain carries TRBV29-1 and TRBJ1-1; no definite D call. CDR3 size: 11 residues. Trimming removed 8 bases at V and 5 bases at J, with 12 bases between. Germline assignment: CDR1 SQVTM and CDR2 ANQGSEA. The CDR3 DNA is TGCAGCCCCGCCTTCTGGACTGAAGCTTTCTTT. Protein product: CSPAFWTEAFF.

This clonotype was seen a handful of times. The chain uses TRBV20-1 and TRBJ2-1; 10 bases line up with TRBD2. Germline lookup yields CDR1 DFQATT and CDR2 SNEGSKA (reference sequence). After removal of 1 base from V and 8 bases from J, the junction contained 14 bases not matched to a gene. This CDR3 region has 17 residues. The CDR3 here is CSARVTSGVAYNDEQFF. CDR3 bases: TGCAGTGCTAGAGTCACTAGCGGGGTTGCTTATAACGATGAGCAGTTCTTC.

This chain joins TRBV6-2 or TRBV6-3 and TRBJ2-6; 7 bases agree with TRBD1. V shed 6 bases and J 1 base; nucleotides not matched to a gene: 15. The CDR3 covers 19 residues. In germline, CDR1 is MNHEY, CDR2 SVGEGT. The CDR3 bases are TGTGCCAGCAGCTACCCCTTAGGGGGCCCTTTGTCTGGGGCCAACGTCCTGACTTTC. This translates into CASSYPLGGPLSGANVLTF.

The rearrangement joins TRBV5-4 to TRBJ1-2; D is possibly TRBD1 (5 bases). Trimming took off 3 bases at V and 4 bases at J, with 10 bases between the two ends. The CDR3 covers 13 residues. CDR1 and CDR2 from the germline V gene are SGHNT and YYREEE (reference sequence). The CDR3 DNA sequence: TGTGCCAGCAGCTCTGACAGTTTCTATGGCTACACCTTC. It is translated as CASSSDSFYGYTF.

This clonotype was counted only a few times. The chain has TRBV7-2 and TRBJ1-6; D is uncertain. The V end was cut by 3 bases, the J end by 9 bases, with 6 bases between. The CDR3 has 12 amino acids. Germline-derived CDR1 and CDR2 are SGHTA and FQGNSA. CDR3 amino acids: CASSLMGSPLHF. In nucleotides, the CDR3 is TGTGCCAGCAGCTTGATGGGTTCACCCCTCCACTTT.

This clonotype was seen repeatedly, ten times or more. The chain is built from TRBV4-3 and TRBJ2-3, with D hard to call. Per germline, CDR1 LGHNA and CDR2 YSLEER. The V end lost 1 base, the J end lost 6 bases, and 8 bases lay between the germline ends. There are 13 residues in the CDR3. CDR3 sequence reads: CASSQVHGDTQYF. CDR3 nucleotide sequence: TGCGCCAGCAGCCAAGTGCACGGGGATACGCAGTATTTT.

Written as DNA, the CDR3 is TGCGCCAGCAGTGGAATACACTCCTACGAGCAGTACTTC. Translation gives CASSGIHSYEQYF. The V and J genes are TRBV10-1 and TRBJ2-7; D is unclear. From germline, CDR1 is WNHNN and CDR2 SYGVQD (reference sequence). The CDR3 is 13 amino acids. The ends were cut back, 4 bases at V and 0 bases at J, with 7 bases in the middle.

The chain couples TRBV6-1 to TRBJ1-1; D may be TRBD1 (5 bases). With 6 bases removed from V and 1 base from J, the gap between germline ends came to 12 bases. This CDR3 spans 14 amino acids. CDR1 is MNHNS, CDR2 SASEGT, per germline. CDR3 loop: CASREDTSNTEAFF. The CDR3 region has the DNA TGTGCCAGCAGAGAGGACACCTCGAACACTGAAGCTTTCTTT.

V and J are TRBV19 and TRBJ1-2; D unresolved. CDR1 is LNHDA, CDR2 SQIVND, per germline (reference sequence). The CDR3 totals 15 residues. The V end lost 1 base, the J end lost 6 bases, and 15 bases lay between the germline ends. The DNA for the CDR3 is TGTGCCAGTAGTATAGTAAAGCCCACCAGTGATGGCTACACCTTC. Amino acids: CASSIVKPTSDGYTF.

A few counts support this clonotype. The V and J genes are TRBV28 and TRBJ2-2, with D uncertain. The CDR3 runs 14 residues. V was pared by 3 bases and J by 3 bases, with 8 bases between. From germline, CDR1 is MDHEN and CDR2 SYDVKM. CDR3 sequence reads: CASSFRRYTGELFF. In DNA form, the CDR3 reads TGTGCCAGCAGTTTTCGGCGGTACACCGGGGAGCTGTTTTTT.

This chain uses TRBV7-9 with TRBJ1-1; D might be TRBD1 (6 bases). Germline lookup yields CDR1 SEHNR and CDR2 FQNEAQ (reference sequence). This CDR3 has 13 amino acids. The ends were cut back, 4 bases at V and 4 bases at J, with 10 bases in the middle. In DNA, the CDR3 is TGTGCCAGCAGCTCAGGGGTTGGCACTGAAGCTTTCTTT. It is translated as CASSSGVGTEAFF. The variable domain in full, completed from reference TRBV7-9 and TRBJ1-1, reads DTGVSQNPRHKITKRGQNVTFRCDPISEHNRLYWYRQTLGQGPEFLTYFQNEAQLEKSRLLSDRFSAERPKGSFSTLEIQRTEQGDSAMYLCASSSGVGTEAFFGQGTRLTVV.

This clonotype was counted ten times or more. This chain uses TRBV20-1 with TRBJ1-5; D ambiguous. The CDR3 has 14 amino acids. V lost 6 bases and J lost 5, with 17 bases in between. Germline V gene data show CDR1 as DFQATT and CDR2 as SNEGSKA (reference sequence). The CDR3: CSANRPGKYQPQHF. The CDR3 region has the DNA TGCAGTGCCAACCGGCCGGGGAAGTATCAGCCCCAGCATTTT.

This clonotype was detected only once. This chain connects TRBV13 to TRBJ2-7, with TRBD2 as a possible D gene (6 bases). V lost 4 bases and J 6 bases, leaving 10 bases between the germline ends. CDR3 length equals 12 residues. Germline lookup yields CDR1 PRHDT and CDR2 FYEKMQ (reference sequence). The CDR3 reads CASSYRDCEQYF. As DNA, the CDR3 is TGTGCCAGCAGCTACCGGGACTGCGAGCAGTACTTC.